This T cell receptor (beta chain) stems from a study of blood T cell repertoires in COVID-19 (dated by TCRdb to 2018 to 2021). Context from the whole study: Samples from collaborators originated in the United States, Italy and Spain and spanned both the acute and convalescent phases of COVID-19. Where available, HLA class I and class II types were taken from metadata supplied by the sample provider and were not determined by assay-based typing. The repertoires were released in a freely available public database meant as a resource for research on the immune response to SARS-CoV-2. A de-identified subject ID, COVID-19 status, age in years and sex were almost always included in the sample metadata. Samples were obtained from the ongoing ImmuneRACE study (first 160 participants) and from some 1,300 subjects provided by 6 global collaborators. The dataset comprised deeply sampled blood TCRbeta repertoires from subjects exposed to, actively infected with, or recovered from COVID-19. The material from the prospective study consisted of cDNA or gDNA derived from T cells, B-cell-depleted T cells, or PBMCs. What the research found in general, with its limitations: How much clinical and demographic metadata was included differed by source and by participant, and the metadata was provided uncurated.

CDR1 and CDR2, per the germline V gene, are SGHVS and FQNEAQ. Compared with germline, V lacks 4 bases and J lacks 9 bases; bases without a gene match: 6. The CDR3 has 15 amino acids, counting the end cysteine and phenylalanine. Only the CDR3 DNA stays, 45 bases, in frame from base 1. As for this clone: Its antigen is not yet known. Base qualities are not at hand, and no much larger clone is one base apart.

Whole blood was collected in K2EDTA tubes by collaborating institutions according to the institutions' own protocols. Collaborator samples were shipped for TCRbeta analysis as frozen whole blood, isolated PBMCs, or DNA extracted from either sample type. TCRbeta CDR3 regions were amplified from genomic DNA by means of the immunoSEQ Assay, a bias-controlled multiplex PCR. Regarding the original processing steps: Nucleated cell counts per sample were estimated from amplification of reference gene primers within the assay. To quantify the absolute abundance of each unique TCRbeta CDR3 rearrangement, sequence reads were collapsed and filtered. For each sample, productive Simpson clonality was calculated as the square root of Simpson's diversity index across productive rearrangements. As stored in TCRdb, this immuneACCESS dataset retains in-frame rearrangements with V and J assigned. A fraction of the clones does not appear; measured against another copy, unresolved V genes explain less than half of the discrepancy, and the remainder lacks a known reason. V, J and clone size are those of that table, while D and trimming were read from the DNA. The sample table contains some 100,000 clones; only one count was recorded for roughly 92% of them. The ten largest make up about 0.89% of the sample.

Material for sequencing was peripheral blood. The receptor's source is a man aged 55 to 70 with acute or convalescent COVID-19. The receptor chain draws on TRBV7-8 and TRBJ2-1, with 13 bases aligning to TRBD2. In nucleotide form, the sequence is TGTGCCAGCAGCTCGACTAGCGGGAGGTCTAGTGAGCAGTTCTTC. Translation gives CASSSTSGRSSEQFF.